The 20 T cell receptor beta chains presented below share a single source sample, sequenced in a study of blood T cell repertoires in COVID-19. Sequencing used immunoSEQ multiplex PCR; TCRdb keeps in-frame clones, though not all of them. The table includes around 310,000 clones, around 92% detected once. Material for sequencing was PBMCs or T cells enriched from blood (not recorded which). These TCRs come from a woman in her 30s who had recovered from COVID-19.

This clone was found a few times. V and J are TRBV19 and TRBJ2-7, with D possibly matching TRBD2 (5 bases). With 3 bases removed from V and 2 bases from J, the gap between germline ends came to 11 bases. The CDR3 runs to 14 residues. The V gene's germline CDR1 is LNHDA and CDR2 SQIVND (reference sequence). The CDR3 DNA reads TGTGCCAGTAGTATCGGACTCGGGCCCTACGAGCAGTACTTC. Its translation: CASSIGLGPYEQYF. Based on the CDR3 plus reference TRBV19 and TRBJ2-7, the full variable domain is DGGITQSPKYLFRKEGQNVTLSCEQNLNHDAMYWYRQDPGQGLRLIYYSQIVNDFQKGDIAEGYSVSREKKESFPLTVTSAQKNPTAFYLCASSIGLGPYEQYFGPGTRLTVT.

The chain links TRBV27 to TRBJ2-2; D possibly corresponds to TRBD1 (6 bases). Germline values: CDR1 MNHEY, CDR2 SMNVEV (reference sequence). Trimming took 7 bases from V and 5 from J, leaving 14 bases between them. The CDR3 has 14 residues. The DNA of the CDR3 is TGTGCCAGCAACGTACAGGGCGGTACCGGGGAGCTGTTTTTT. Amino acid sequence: CASNVQGGTGELFF.

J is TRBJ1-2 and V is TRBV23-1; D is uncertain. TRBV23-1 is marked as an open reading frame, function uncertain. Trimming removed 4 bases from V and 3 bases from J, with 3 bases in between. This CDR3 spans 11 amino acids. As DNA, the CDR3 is TGCGCCAGCAGTCTCTACTATGGCTACACCTTC. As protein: CASSLYYGYTF.

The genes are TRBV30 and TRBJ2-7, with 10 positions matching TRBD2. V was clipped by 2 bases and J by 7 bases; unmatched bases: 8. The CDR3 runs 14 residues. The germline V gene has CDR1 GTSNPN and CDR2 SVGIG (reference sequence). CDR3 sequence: CAWSIGGLAEEQYF. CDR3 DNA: TGTGCCTGGAGTATAGGTGGACTAGCGGAGGAGCAGTACTTC.

The CDR3 region has the DNA TGTGCCAGCAGCTTAGCGTTTTGGGAGCGCGCCACCGGGGAGCTGTTTTTT. This sequence encodes CASSLAFWERATGELFF. The rearrangement joins TRBV7-6 to TRBJ2-2; D is perhaps TRBD2 (5 bases). The CDR3 spans 17 residues. V shed 0 bases and J shed 4 bases, with 15 bases lying between them. CDR1 and CDR2 (germline): SGHVS, FNYEAQ.

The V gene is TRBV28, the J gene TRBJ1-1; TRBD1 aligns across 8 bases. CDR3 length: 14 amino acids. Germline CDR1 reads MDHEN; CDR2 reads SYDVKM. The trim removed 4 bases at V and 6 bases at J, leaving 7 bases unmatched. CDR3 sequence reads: CASSSPGGVSEAFF. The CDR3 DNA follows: TGTGCCAGCAGTTCCCCAGGGGGCGTATCTGAAGCTTTCTTT.

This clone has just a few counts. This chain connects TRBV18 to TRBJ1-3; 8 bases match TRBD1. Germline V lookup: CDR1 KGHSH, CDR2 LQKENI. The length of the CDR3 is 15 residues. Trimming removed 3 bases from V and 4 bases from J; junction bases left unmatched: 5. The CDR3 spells CASSPGQGSGNTIYF. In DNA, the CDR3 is TGTGCCAGCTCACCCGGACAGGGATCAGGAAACACCATATATTTT.

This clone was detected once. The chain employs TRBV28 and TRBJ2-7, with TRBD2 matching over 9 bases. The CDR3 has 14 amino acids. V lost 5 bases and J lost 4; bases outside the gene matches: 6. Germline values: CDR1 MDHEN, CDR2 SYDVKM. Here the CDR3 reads CASSTIAGVYEQYF. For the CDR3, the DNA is TGTGCCAGCAGTACTATAGCGGGAGTGTACGAGCAGTACTTC.

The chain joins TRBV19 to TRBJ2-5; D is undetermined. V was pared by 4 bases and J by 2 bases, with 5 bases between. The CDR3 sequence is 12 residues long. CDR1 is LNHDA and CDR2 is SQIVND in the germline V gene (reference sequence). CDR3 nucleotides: TGTGCCAGTAGTAGCAGACAAGAGACCCAGTACTTC. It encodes CASSSRQETQYF.

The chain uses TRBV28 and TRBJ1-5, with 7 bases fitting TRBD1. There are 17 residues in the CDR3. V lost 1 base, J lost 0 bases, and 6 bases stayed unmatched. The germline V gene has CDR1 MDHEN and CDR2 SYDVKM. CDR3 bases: TGTGCCAGCAGTTTATCAGGGACAGCGATTAGCAATCAGCCCCAGCATTTT. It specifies CASSLSGTAISNQPQHF. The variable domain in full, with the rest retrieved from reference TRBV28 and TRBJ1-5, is DVKVTQSSRYLVKRTGEKVFLECVQDMDHENMFWYRQDPGLGLRLIYFSYDVKMKEKGDIPEGYSVSREKKERFSLILESASTNQTSMYLCASSLSGTAISNQPQHFGDGTRLSIL.

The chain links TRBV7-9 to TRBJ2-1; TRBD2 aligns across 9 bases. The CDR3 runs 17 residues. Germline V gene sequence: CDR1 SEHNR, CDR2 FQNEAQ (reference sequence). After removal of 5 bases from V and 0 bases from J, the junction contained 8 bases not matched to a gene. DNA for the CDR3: TGTGCCAGCAGCCCAGGACTAGCGCCCAGCTCCTACAATGAGCAGTTCTTC. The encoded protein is CASSPGLAPSSYNEQFF.

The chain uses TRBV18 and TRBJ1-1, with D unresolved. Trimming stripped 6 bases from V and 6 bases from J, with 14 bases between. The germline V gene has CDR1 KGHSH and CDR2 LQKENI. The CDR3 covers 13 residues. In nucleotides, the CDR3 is TGTGCCAGCTCCATCTTACTTCAGGCTGAAGCTTTCTTT. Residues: CASSILLQAEAFF.

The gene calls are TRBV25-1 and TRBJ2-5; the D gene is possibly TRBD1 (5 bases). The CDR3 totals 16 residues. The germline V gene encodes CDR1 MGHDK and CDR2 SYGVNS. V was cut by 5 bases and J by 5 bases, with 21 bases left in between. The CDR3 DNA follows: TGTGCCAGCAGTCCACTGTTGGGGCGACATTACGAGACCCAGTACTTC. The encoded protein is CASSPLLGRHYETQYF.

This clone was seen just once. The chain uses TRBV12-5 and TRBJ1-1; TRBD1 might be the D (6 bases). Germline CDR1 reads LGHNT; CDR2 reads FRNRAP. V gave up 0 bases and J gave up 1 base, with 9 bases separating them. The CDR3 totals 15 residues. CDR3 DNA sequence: TGTGCTAGTGGTTTGGTACAGGGTGGGAACACTGAAGCTTTCTTT. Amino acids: CASGLVQGGNTEAFF.

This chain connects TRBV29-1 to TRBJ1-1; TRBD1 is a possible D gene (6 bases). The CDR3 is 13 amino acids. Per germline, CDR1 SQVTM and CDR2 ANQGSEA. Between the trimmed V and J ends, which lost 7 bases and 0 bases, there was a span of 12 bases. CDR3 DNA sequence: TGCAGCGCCCGGACAGATATGAACACTGAAGCTTTCTTT. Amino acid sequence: CSARTDMNTEAFF.

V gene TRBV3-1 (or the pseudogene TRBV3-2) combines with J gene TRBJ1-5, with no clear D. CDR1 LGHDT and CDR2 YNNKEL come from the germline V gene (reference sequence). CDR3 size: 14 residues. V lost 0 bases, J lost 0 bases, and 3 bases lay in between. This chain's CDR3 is CASSQDYSNQPQHF. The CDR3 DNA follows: TGTGCCAGCAGCCAAGACTATAGCAATCAGCCCCAGCATTTT.

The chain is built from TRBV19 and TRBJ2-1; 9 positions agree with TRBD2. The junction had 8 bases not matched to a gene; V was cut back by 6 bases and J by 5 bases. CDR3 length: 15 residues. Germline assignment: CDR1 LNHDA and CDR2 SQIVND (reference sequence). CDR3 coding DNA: TGTGCCAGTAGGCCTAGCGGGGCCGCACACAATGAGCAGTTCTTC. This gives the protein CASRPSGAAHNEQFF.

The CDR3 region is CASSQATGSNYGYTF. CDR3 nucleotides: TGTGCCAGCAGCCAGGCCACAGGGTCGAACTATGGCTACACCTTC. V and J are TRBV4-2 and TRBJ1-2; D possibly corresponds to TRBD1 (6 bases). Germline V gene data show CDR1 as LGHNA and CDR2 as YNFKEQ. V was shortened by 3 bases and J by 2 bases, with 13 bases between the two germline ends. This CDR3 contains 15 residues.

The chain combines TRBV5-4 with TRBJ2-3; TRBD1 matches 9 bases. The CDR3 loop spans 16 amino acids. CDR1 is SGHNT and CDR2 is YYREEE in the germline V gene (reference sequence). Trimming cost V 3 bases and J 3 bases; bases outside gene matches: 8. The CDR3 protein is CASSWRTGVTTDTQYF. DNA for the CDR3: TGTGCCAGCAGCTGGCGGACAGGGGTAACGACAGATACGCAGTATTTT.

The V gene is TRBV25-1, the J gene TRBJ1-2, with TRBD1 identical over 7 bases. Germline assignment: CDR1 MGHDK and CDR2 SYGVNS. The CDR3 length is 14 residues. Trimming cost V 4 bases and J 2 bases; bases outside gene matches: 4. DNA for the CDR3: TGTGCCAGCAGTGGATCAGGGGGGAACTATGGCTACACCTTC. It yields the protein CASSGSGGNYGYTF.